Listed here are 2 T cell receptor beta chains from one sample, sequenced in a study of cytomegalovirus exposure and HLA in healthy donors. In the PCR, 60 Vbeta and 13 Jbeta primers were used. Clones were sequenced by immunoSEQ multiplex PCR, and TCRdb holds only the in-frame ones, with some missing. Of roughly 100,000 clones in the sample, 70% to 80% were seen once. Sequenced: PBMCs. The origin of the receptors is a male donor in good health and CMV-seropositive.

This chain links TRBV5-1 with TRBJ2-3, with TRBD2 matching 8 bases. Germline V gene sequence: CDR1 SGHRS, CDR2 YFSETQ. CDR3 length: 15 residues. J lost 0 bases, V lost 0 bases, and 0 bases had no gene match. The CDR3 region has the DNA TGCGCCAGCAGCTTGGCTAGCGGGAGCACAGATACGCAGTATTTT. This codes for CASSLASGSTDTQYF. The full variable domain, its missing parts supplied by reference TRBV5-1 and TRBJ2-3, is KAGVTQTPRYLIKTRGQQVTLSCSPISGHRSVSWYQQTPGQGLQFLFEYFSETQRNKGNFPGRFSGRQFSNSRSEMNVSTLELGDSALYLCASSLASGSTDTQYFGPGTRLTVL.

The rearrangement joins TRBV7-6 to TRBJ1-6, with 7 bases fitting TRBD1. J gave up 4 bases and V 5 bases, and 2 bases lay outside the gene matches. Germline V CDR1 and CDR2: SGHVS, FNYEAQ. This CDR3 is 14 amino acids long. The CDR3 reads CASSPGQYNSPLHF. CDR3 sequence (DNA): TGTGCCAGCAGCCCGGGACAGTATAATTCACCCCTCCACTTT.